The TCR beta chain described here comes from a study of cytomegalovirus exposure and HLA in healthy donors. Findings of the study overall: Indistinguishable V segments such as TRBV6-2 and TRBV6-3 were excluded. In a later analysis, a missense DCLRE1C variant was linked to TCR beta V- and J-gene trimming.

The CDR3 sequence is 15 residues long. With V trimmed by 7 bases and J by 3 bases, 7 bases remained unmatched. Germline CDR1 reads LNHDA; CDR2 reads SQIVND (reference sequence). The PCR used 60 Vbeta and 13 Jbeta primers. This table comes from immunoSEQ multiplex PCR, and its TCRdb copy is limited to in-frame clones, with some not included. Here the sample spans about 150,000 clones, 75% to 80% being singletons. Regarding this clone: Its antigen is unknown.

Specimen: PBMCs. The rearrangement links TRBV19 to TRBJ2-7, with 12 bases identical to TRBD2. The receptor was isolated from a man aged 25-40 years in good health and CMV-seronegative. As DNA, the CDR3 is TGTGCCAGTAATAGCCAGACTAGCGGGGGCTACGAGCAGTACTTC. This translates into CASNSQTSGGYEQYF.